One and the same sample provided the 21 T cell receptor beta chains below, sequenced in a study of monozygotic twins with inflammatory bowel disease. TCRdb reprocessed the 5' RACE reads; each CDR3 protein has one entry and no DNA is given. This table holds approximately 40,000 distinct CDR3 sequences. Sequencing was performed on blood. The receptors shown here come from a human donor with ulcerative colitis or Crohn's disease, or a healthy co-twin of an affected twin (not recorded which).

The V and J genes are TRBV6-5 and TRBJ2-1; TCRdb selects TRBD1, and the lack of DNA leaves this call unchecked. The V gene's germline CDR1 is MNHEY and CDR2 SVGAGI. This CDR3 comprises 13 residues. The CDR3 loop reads CASSRTGLGEQFF.

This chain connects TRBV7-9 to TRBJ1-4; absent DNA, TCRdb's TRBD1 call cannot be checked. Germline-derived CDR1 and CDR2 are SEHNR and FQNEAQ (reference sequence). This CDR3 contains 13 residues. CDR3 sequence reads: CASSEDNREKLFF. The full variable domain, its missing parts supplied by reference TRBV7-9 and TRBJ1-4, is DTGVSQNPRHKITKRGQNVTFRCDPISEHNRLYWYRQTLGQGPEFLTYFQNEAQLEKSRLLSDRFSAERPKGSFSTLEIQRTEQGDSAMYLCASSEDNREKLFFGSGTQLSVL.

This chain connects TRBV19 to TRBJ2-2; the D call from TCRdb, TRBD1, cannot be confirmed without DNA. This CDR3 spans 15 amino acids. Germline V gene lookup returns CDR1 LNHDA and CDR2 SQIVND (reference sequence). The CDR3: CASSIDRGSTGELFF. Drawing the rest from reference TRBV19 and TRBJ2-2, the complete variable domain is DGGITQSPKYLFRKEGQNVTLSCEQNLNHDAMYWYRQDPGQGLRLIYYSQIVNDFQKGDIAEGYSVSREKKESFPLTVTSAQKNPTAFYLCASSIDRGSTGELFFGEGSRLTVL.

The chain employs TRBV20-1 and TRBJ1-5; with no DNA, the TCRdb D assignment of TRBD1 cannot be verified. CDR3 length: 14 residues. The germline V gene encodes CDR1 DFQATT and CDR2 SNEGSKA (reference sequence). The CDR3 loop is CSARDWQGAQPQHF.

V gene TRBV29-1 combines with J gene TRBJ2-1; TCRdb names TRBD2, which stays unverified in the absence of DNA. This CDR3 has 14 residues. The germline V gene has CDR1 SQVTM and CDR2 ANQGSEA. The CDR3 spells CSVEPSGSPNEQFF.

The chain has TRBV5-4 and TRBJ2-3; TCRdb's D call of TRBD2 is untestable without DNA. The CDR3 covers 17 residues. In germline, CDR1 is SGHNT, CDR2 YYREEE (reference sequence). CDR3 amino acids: CASSVLAGGSSTDTQYF. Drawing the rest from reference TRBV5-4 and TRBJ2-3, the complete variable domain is ETGVTQSPTHLIKTRGQQVTLRCSSQSGHNTVSWYQQALGQGPQFIFQYYREEENGRGNFPPRFSGLQFPNYSSELNVNALELDDSALYLCASSVLAGGSSTDTQYFGPGTRLTVL.

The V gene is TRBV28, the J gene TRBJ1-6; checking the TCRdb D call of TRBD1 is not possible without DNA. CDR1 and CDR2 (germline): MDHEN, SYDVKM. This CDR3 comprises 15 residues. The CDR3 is CASSSGTVYNSPLHF.

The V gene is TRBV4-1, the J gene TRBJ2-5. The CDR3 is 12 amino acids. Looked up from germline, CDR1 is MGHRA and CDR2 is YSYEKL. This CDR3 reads CASSQEGETQYF.

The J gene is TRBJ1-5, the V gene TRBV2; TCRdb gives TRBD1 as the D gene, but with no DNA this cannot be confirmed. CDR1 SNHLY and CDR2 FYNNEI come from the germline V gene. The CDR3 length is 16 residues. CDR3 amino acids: CASRSPGQGSNQPQHF.

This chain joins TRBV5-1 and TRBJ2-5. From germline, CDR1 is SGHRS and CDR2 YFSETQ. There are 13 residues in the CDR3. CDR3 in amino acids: CASSSVRAETQYF.

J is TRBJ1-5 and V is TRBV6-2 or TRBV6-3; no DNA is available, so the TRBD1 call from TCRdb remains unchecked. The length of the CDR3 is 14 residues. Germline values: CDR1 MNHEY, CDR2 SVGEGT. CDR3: CASSYARGDQPQHF.

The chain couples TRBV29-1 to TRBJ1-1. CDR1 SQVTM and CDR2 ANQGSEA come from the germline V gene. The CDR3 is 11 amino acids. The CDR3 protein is CSVASSGEAFF. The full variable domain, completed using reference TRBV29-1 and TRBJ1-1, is SAVISQKPSRDICQRGTSLTIQCQVDSQVTMMFWYRQQPGQSLTLIATANQGSEATYESGFVIDKFPISRPNLTFSTLTVSNMSPEDSSIYLCSVASSGEAFFGQGTRLTVV.

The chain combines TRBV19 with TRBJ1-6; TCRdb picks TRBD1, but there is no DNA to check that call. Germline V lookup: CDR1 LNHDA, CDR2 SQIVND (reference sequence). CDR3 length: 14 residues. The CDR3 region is CASSPGSYNSPLHF.

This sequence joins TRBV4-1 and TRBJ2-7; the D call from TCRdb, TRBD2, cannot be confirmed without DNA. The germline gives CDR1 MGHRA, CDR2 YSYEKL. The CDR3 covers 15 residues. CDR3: CASSQDGLAMDEQYF.

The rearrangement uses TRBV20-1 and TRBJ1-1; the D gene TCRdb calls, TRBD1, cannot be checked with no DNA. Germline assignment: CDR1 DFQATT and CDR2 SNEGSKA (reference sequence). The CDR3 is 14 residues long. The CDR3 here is CSAKKQGLDTEAFF.

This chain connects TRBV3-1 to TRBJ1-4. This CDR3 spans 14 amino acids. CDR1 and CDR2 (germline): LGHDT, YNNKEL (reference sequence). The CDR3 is CASSQDWESEKLFF.

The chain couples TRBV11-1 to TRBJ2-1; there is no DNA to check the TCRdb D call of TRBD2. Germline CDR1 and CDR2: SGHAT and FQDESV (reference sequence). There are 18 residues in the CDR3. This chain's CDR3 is CASSSLRVSVLPYNEQFF.

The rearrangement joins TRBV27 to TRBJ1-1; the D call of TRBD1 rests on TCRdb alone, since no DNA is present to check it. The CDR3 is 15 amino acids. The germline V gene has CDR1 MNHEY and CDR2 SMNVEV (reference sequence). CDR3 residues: CATRPGDRMNTEAFF.

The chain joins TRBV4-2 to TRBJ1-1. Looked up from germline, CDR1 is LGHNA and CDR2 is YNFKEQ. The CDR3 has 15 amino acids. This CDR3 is CASSHGLEVNTEAFF.

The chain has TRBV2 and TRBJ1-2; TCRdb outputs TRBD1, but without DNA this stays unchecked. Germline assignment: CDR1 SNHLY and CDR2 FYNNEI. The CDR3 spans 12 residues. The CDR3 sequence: CASSEPPRGYTF.

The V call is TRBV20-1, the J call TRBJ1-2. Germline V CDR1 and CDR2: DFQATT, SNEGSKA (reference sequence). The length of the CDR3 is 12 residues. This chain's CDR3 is CSVGGGVYGYTF.